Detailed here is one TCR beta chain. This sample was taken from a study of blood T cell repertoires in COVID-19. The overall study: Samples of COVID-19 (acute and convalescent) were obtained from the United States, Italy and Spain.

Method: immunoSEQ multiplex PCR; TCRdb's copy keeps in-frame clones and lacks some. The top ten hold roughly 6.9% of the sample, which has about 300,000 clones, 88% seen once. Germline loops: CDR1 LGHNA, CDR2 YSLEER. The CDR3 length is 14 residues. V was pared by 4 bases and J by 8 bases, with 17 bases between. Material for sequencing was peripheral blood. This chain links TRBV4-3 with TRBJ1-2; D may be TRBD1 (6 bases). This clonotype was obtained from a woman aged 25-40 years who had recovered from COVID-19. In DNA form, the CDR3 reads TGCGCCAGCAGCCGAGTCAGACAGGACTGGGGCTACACCTTC. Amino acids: CASSRVRQDWGYTF.